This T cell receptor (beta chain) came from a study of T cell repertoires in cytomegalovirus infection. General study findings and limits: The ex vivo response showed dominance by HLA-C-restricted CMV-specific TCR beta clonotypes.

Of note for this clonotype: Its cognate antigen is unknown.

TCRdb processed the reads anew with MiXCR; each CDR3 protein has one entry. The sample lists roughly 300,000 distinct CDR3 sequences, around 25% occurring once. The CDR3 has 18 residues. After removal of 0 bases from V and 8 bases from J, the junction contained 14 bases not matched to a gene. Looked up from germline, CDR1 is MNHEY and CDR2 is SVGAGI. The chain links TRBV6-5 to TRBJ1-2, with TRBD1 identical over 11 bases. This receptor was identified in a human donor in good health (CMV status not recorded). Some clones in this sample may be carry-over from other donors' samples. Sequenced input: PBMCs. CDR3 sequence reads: CASSYSLGSGQGAYGYTF. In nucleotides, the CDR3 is TGTGCCAGCAGTTACTCGTTAGGTTCTGGACAGGGGGCATACGGCTACACCTTC.